This passage covers 15 T cell receptor beta chains from one sample sequenced in a study of cytomegalovirus exposure and HLA in healthy donors. The PCR used 60 Vbeta and 13 Jbeta primers. TCRdb's table, derived via immunoSEQ multiplex PCR, lists solely in-frame clones and lacks some. The profile shows around 270,000 clones, about 80% of them singletons. Sequencing input: PBMCs. The receptors come from a girl aged 2 to 9 in good health and CMV-seronegative.

This chain uses TRBV30 with TRBJ2-5; 7 nucleotides agree with TRBD1. The V and J ends lost 5 bases and 4 bases, in that order; junction bases with no gene match: 7. The CDR3 extends over 13 amino acids. CDR1 and CDR2 (germline): GTSNPN, SVGIG (reference sequence). CDR3 DNA sequence: TGTGCCTGGGCAGACAGGGATCGAGAGACCCAGTACTTC. This translates into CAWADRDRETQYF.

This clone came up a few times. The chain joins TRBV19 to TRBJ2-7; maybe TRBD2 (6 bases). The CDR3 contains 14 residues. Germline CDR1 is LNHDA and CDR2 is SQIVND (reference sequence). The germline V and J ends were trimmed by 8 bases and 2 bases, with 16 bases remaining between them. The CDR3 sequence: CASDPPLATYEQYF. The DNA of the CDR3 is TGTGCCAGTGACCCCCCTCTAGCGACCTACGAGCAGTACTTC.

The chain is built from TRBV19 and TRBJ1-4; TRBD1 aligns across 7 bases. V lost 7 bases to trimming and J lost 8 bases; unmatched junction nucleotides: 16. Germline V gene lookup returns CDR1 LNHDA and CDR2 SQIVND (reference sequence). This CDR3 is 16 amino acids long. CDR3 sequence: CASKTGQRRRDEKLFF. As DNA, the CDR3 is TGTGCCAGTAAGACGGGACAGAGGAGGCGAGACGAAAAACTGTTTTTT. Together with reference TRBV19 and TRBJ1-4, the CDR3 gives the full variable domain: DGGITQSPKYLFRKEGQNVTLSCEQNLNHDAMYWYRQDPGQGLRLIYYSQIVNDFQKGDIAEGYSVSREKKESFPLTVTSAQKNPTAFYLCASKTGQRRRDEKLFFGSGTQLSVL.

V gene TRBV4-2 combines with J gene TRBJ1-2; possible D gene TRBD1, 5 bases. The CDR3 is 15 amino acids. V was cut by 0 bases and J by 6 bases, with 14 bases left in between. Germline CDR1 is LGHNA and CDR2 is YNFKEQ. In DNA, the CDR3 is TGTGCCAGCAGCCAAGATCTCCGACAGACCCATGGCTACACCTTC. This codes for CASSQDLRQTHGYTF.

This chain links TRBV10-3 with TRBJ2-2; D unresolved. Between the trimmed V and J ends, which lost 10 bases and 6 bases, there was a span of 15 bases. The length of the CDR3 is 13 residues. Germline CDR1 and CDR2: ENHRY and SYGVKD. As DNA, the CDR3 is TGTGCCACCAGGACGAGGTTGTCCGGGGAGCTGTTTTTT. Translation gives CATRTRLSGELFF.

V usage is TRBV28 and J usage is TRBJ2-1; 10 nucleotides align to TRBD1. Germline-derived CDR1 and CDR2 are MDHEN and SYDVKM. The V segment lost 5 bases and the J segment 7 bases; nucleotides outside the gene matches: 5. The CDR3 is made up of 14 amino acids. CDR3 region: CASSRQGARNEQFF. CDR3 bases: TGTGCCAGCAGTCGACAGGGGGCCAGGAATGAGCAGTTCTTC.

The chain combines TRBV29-1 with TRBJ2-7; a weak D match, TRBD2 (5 bases). CDR3 size: 12 residues. V was trimmed by 3 bases and J by 6 bases, leaving 12 bases between them. From germline, CDR1 is SQVTM and CDR2 ANQGSEA. The CDR3 DNA reads as TGCAGCGTTGAGAAGCGCGGAGGCGAGCAGTACTTC. It yields the protein CSVEKRGGEQYF.

The rearrangement joins TRBV6-1 to TRBJ1-2; 7 bases fit TRBD1. The CDR3 has 15 amino acids. The germline gives CDR1 MNHNS, CDR2 SASEGT. V shed 4 bases and J 4 bases; nucleotides not matched to a gene: 9. In nucleotides, the CDR3 is TGTGCCAGCAGTGCAAAGGGGGCTCGTGGCTATGGCTACACCTTC. This codes for CASSAKGARGYGYTF.

This clone was detected a few times. The chain uses TRBV5-1 and TRBJ2-7, with 10 bases fitting TRBD1. CDR3 length: 14 residues. Germline loops: CDR1 SGHRS, CDR2 YFSETQ. J lost 3 bases, V lost 4 bases, and 4 bases had no gene match. The CDR3 reads CASSPGTGDYEQYF. The CDR3 DNA reads as TGCGCCAGCAGCCCCGGGACAGGGGACTACGAGCAGTACTTC.

As concerns this clone: Within the sample, other DNA sequences also encode this same CDR3. The chain uses TRBV19 and TRBJ1-2; a possible D gene is TRBD1 (5 bases). The CDR3 sequence is 12 residues long. V gave up 4 bases and J gave up 4 bases, with 7 bases separating them. Per germline, CDR1 LNHDA and CDR2 SQIVND (reference sequence). CDR3: CASSNGGYGYTF. The CDR3 bases are TGTGCCAGTAGTAACGGGGGCTATGGCTACACCTTC.

The rearrangement links TRBV7-2 to TRBJ2-6, with TRBD1 as a possible D gene (6 bases). The CDR3 contains 16 residues. V lost 2 bases and J 4 bases, leaving 12 bases between the germline ends. The germline gives CDR1 SGHTA, CDR2 FQGNSA. The CDR3 DNA is TGTGCCAGCAGCTTAAAAACAGGGTCCGGGGCCAACGTCCTGACTTTC. Translating it yields CASSLKTGSGANVLTF. The whole variable domain, remainder taken from reference TRBV7-2 and TRBJ2-6, is GAGVSQSPSNKVTEKGKDVELRCDPISGHTALYWYRQSLGQGLEFLIYFQGNSAPDKSGLPSDRFSAERTGGSVSTLTIQRTQQEDSAVYLCASSLKTGSGANVLTFGAGSRLTVL.

The gene calls are TRBV10-2 and TRBJ2-3, with 11 bases lining up with TRBD2. Looked up from germline, CDR1 is WSHSY and CDR2 is SAAADI. CDR3 length: 15 residues. V lost 5 bases and J lost 3; bases outside the gene matches: 4. CDR3: CASSPLAGGTDTQYF. The DNA for the CDR3 is TGCGCCAGCAGTCCGCTAGCGGGAGGAACAGATACGCAGTATTTT.

The V and J genes are TRBV9 and TRBJ1-1; D is perhaps TRBD1 (5 bases). Germline V CDR1 and CDR2: SGDLS, YYNGEE. V lost 0 bases and J 4 bases, leaving 13 bases between the germline ends. The CDR3 has 15 residues. The CDR3 loop is CASSVDGGGGTEAFF. For the CDR3, the DNA is TGTGCCAGCAGCGTAGATGGCGGGGGTGGCACTGAAGCTTTCTTT.

This clone was detected a few times. The V and J genes are TRBV18 and TRBJ1-5; D uncertain. This CDR3 is built from 15 residues. Trimming took 3 bases from V and 4 from J, leaving 13 bases between them. CDR1 and CDR2 (germline): KGHSH, LQKENI. CDR3 region: CASSPLPRGNQPQHF. CDR3 nucleotides: TGTGCCAGCTCACCCCTGCCGCGGGGAAATCAGCCCCAGCATTTT.

To note about this clone: The junction shows a germline mismatch at one end, possibly a read error. This chain joins TRBV28 and TRBJ2-7; 14 positions agree with TRBD2. CDR1 and CDR2 (germline): MDHEN, SYDVKM. The CDR3 is 16 amino acids. In DNA form, the CDR3 reads TGTGCCAGCAGCTCTGGGACTAGCGGGAGACGGAGCGAGCAGTGCTTC. Its protein product is CASSSGTSGRRSEQCF.